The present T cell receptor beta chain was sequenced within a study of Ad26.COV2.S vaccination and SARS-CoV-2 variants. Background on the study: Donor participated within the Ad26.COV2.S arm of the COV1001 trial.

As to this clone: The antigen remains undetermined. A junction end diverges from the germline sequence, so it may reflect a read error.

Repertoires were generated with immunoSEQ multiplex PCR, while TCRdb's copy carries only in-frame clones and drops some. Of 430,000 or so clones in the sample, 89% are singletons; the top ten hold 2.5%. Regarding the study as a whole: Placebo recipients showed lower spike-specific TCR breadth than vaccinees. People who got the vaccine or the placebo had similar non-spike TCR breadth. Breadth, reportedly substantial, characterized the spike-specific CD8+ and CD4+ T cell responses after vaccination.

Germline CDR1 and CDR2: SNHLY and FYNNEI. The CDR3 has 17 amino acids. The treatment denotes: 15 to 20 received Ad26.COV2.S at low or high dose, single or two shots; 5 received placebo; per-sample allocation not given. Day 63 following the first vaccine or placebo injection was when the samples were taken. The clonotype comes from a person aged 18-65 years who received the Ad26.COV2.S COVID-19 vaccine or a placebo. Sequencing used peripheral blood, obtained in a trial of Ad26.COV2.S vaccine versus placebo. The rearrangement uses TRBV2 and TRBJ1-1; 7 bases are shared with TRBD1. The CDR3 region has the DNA TGTGCCAGCATTGAACTCACCGGGACAGCACTGAACACTGAAGCTTTCTTT. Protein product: CASIELTGTALNTEAFF.